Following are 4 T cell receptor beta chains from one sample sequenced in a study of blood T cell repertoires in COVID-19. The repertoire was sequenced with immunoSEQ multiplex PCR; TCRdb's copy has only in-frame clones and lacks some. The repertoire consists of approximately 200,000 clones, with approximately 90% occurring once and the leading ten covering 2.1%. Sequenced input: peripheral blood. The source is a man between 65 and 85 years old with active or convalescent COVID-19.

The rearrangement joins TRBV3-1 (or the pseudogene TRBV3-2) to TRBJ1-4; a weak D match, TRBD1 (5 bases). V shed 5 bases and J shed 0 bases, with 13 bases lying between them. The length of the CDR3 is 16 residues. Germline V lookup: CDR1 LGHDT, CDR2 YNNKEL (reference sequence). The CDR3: CASSRTGHTTNEKLFF. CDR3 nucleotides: TGTGCCAGCAGCAGAACAGGACACACAACTAATGAAAAACTGTTTTTT.

Here the CDR3 reads CASSPMGAGEKLFF. The DNA for the CDR3 is TGTGCCAGCAGCCCCATGGGGGCTGGTGAAAAACTGTTTTTT. The chain uses TRBV6-5 and TRBJ1-4; a possible D gene is TRBD1 (6 bases). The germline V gene has CDR1 MNHEY and CDR2 SVGAGI. Trimming left V 6 bases short and J 7 bases short, with 15 bases between. CDR3 size: 14 residues.

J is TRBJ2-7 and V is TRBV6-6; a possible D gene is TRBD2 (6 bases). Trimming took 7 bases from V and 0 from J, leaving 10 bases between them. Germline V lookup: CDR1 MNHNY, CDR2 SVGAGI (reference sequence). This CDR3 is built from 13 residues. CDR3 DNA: TGTGCCAGCAAACCTAGCGCCTCCTACGAGCAGTACTTC. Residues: CASKPSASYEQYF.

The CDR3 here is CASSLTRRNEQFF. Here the CDR3 DNA reads TGTGCCAGCAGCTTGACTAGAAGGAATGAGCAGTTCTTC. This sequence joins TRBV7-2 and TRBJ2-1, with D possibly TRBD2 on 6 matching bases. CDR1 SGHTA and CDR2 FQGNSA come from the germline V gene. The CDR3 has 13 amino acids. Trimming removed 3 bases at V and 7 bases at J, with 10 bases between.